This TCR beta chain was profiled in a study of tumor-infiltrating lymphocytes in primary liver carcinoma. Turning to the study itself: The study enrolled male and female patients aged 30 to 69 years. Regardless of tissue type, samples showed similar yields of roughly 3.65 to 7.5 million productive TCRbeta reads. Maximum tumor diameters ranged from about 4.2 to 11 cm, stage T1-T3 N0M0. Overall study results and limits: Compared with blood, tumor repertoires held significantly more in their top 250 clones.

Germline loops: CDR1 SGHRS, CDR2 YFSETQ. The germline V and J ends were trimmed by 4 bases and 2 bases, with 13 bases remaining between them. The CDR3 runs to 15 residues. Priming with a constant-region primer yielded TCR beta cDNA from around 0.45 ug total RNA. Investigators got TCR beta libraries out of three nested multiplex PCR rounds, done with slightly modified ARM-PCR. The study ran its first two PCR rounds for approximately 10 cycles each, using TRBV1-TRBV30 forward primers and a C-beta reverse primer. Each CDR3 protein is one row after TCRdb ran MiXCR on the multiplex PCR reads. The repertoire has about 300,000 distinct CDR3 sequences, 60% to 80% of them found once; the top ten carry roughly 9%. This clonotype was counted a few times. Its antigen is not identified. Germline DNA was extracted too, while blood RNA derived from unsorted whole blood.

The source of this sequence is a middle-aged man with primary liver carcinoma and hepatitis B virus infection. The sample taken for sequencing was peripheral blood. The gene calls are TRBV5-1 and TRBJ2-1; a weak D match, TRBD1 (6 bases). The CDR3: CASSPTGTTYNEQFF. CDR3 nucleotide sequence: TGCGCCAGCAGCCCCACCGGGACAACCTACAATGAGCAGTTCTTC.